The rows below give T cell receptor beta chains drawn from one sample of a study of cytomegalovirus exposure and HLA in healthy donors. Sequenced by immunoSEQ multiplex PCR; TCRdb stores in-frame clones only, minus some. Of approximately 170,000 clones listed, 65% to 85% are singletons. Input material: PBMCs. The source is a man aged 50 or older in good health and CMV-seropositive. Both conserved end residues are part of each CDR3. D genes are given only for firm matches. Size values are once, few and many counts, or a class for expanded clones, and some rows have none.

cdr3_length,v_call,d_call,clone_size,j_call,cdr3_nt,cdr3_aa
16,TRBV28,TRBD1,-,TRBJ2-3,TGTGCCAGCAGTCCCCCGGGACAGGCGGGCACAGATACGCAGTATTTT,CASSPPGQAGTDTQYF
13,TRBV12-5,TRBD1,-,TRBJ2-5,TGTGCTAGTGGGTTGGACAGGGGGCAGACCCAGTACTTC,CASGLDRGQTQYF
14,TRBV7-3,-,-,TRBJ1-1,TGTGCCAGCAGCTTGACAGGCCGGAACACTGAAGCTTTCTTT,CASSLTGRNTEAFF
15,TRBV5-1,TRBD1,-,TRBJ2-3,TGCGCCAGCAGCTTGGCAGGGACAGCCACAGATACGCAGTATTTT,CASSLAGTATDTQYF
15,TRBV11-2,TRBD2,-,TRBJ2-5,TGTGCCAGCAGCCCCGTGTGGGCGGGGGTGGAGGCCCAGTACTTC,CASSPVWAGVEAQYF
15,TRBV7-6,-,-,TRBJ1-6,TGTGCCAGCAGCTTAAGCCTCCGGGAGAATTCACCCCTCCACTTT,CASSLSLRENSPLHF
15,TRBV4-1,TRBD1,-,TRBJ1-5,TGCGCCAGCAGCCAGAAACAAACAGGGGATCAGCCCCAGCATTTT,CASSQKQTGDQPQHF
14,TRBV28,-,-,TRBJ2-6,TGTGCCAGCAGTTCGTTTTCTGGGGCCAACGTCCTGACTTTC,CASSSFSGANVLTF
15,TRBV4-1,-,-,TRBJ2-5,TGCGCCAGCAGCCTCCCTGGGACTGGCCAAGAGACCCAGTACTTC,CASSLPGTGQETQYF
15,TRBV4-1,TRBD1,-,TRBJ1-1,TGCGCCAGCAGCCAAGCCAGACAGGGGGGCACTGAAGCTTTCTTT,CASSQARQGGTEAFF
14,TRBV25-1,-,few,TRBJ2-5,TGTGCCAGCACTGACAGTCTCTCACAAGAGACCCAGTACTTC,CASTDSLSQETQYF
13,TRBV30,-,-,TRBJ2-7,TGTGCCTGGAGTTTAGGGAGGTCCTACGAGCAGTACTTC,CAWSLGRSYEQYF
14,TRBV5-1,-,-,TRBJ1-1,TGCGCCAGCAGCTTGGAGGCAGGGTTCGCTGAAGCTTTCTTT,CASSLEAGFAEAFF
12,TRBV5-6,-,-,TRBJ2-2,TGTGCCAGCAGCTTGGTAGCCGGGGAGCTGTTTTTT,CASSLVAGELFF
13,TRBV9,TRBD2,-,TRBJ2-1,TGTGCCAGCAGCGTAGACTGGGAGGGTGAGCAGTTCTTC,CASSVDWEGEQFF
15,TRBV9,-,-,TRBJ1-5,TGTGCCAGCAGCGCCGAGGGGGTAGGCAATCAGCCCCAGCATTTT,CASSAEGVGNQPQHF
17,TRBV28,TRBD1,-,TRBJ1-5,TGTGCCAGCAGTTTTTTAGGACAGGAGTTTAGCAATCAGCCCCAGCATTTT,CASSFLGQEFSNQPQHF
16,TRBV7-9,TRBD1,-,TRBJ1-3,TGTGCCAGCAGCTTACTGTGGACAGGGGCTGGAAACACCATATATTTT,CASSLLWTGAGNTIYF
15,TRBV9,-,once,TRBJ1-5,TGTGCCAGCAGCGCCCACGGGGGAGGGAATCAGCCCCAGCATTTT,CASSAHGGGNQPQHF
15,TRBV4-1,-,-,TRBJ1-3,TGCGCCAGCAGCCTATCACGCGGGGGCCGAAACACCATATATTTT,CASSLSRGGRNTIYF
13,TRBV19,TRBD1,-,TRBJ1-1,TGTGCCACCGAGGACAGGGCCAACACTGAAGCTTTCTTT,CATEDRANTEAFF
15,TRBV5-1,TRBD1,-,TRBJ1-2,TGCGCCAGCAGCCCCGGACAGGGGGGAAGCTATGGCTACACCTTC,CASSPGQGGSYGYTF
13,TRBV6-5,-,-,TRBJ1-6,TGTGCCACCCATTTATCCGGAGGTTCACCCCTCCACTTT,CATHLSGGSPLHF
13,TRBV29-1,TRBD2,-,TRBJ2-7,TGCAGCGTCCGGACTAGCGGGGCCTACGAGCAGTACTTC,CSVRTSGAYEQYF
17,TRBV5-6,-,-,TRBJ1-2,TGTGCCAGCACGCCTGGCGGGACCGGAATTAGGATGAGTGGCTACACCTTC,CASTPGGTGIRMSGYTF
13,TRBV6-6,-,-,TRBJ1-1,TGTGCCAGCAGTTACGTATTGAACACTGAAGCTTTCTTT,CASSYVLNTEAFF
13,TRBV6-5,-,once,TRBJ1-2,TGTGCCACCGCAAGGCAGGCTAACTATGGCTACACCTTC,CATARQANYGYTF
15,TRBV6-5,-,-,TRBJ2-3,TGTGCCAGCAGGAGGACACATATTAGCACAGATACGCAGTATTTT,CASRRTHISTDTQYF
15,TRBV7-3,TRBD1,-,TRBJ1-6,TGTGCCAGCAGCTTAAGCAGGGGGAGAAATTCACCCCTCCACTTT,CASSLSRGRNSPLHF
16,TRBV5-6,-,once,TRBJ2-2,TGTGCCAGCAGCTGGGAACTAGCTCTGAGCACCGGGGAGCTGTTTTTT,CASSWELALSTGELFF
15,TRBV6-6,-,-,TRBJ1-2,TGTGCCAGCAGTTCCCCCGAGGGAACAGACTATGGCTACACCTTC,CASSSPEGTDYGYTF
15,TRBV6-1,TRBD1,once,TRBJ2-7,TGTGCCAGCAGCCATGACAGGGGGCAGGGGTACGAGCAGTACTTC,CASSHDRGQGYEQYF
17,TRBV5-1,TRBD1,-,TRBJ1-1,TGCGCCAGCAGCTCCCCAGACAGGGGGAAGACTTACACTGAAGCTTTCTTT,CASSSPDRGKTYTEAFF
14,TRBV4-3,-,-,TRBJ2-7,TGCGCCAGCAGCCAATTGACAGGGAGGTACGAGCAGTACTTC,CASSQLTGRYEQYF
15,TRBV5-6,TRBD1,-,TRBJ2-7,TGTGCCAGCAGCTTGGACAGGGGGCAATCCTACGAGCAGTACTTC,CASSLDRGQSYEQYF
14,TRBV27,TRBD2,-,TRBJ2-3,TGTGCCAGCAGTGGCGGGGGACCTCACATCACGCAGTATTTT,CASSGGGPHITQYF
15,TRBV4-1,-,-,TRBJ2-7,TGCGCCAGCAGCCAAGATCTGTGGAGCTCCTACGAGCAGTACTTC,CASSQDLWSSYEQYF
15,TRBV27,TRBD1,-,TRBJ2-7,TGTGCCAGCAGTTTATCGATCGGACAGGGTAGCGAGCAGTACTTC,CASSLSIGQGSEQYF
14,TRBV9,-,-,TRBJ2-7,TGTGCCAGCAGCCTAACGTTGACTAGCTACGAGCAGTACTTC,CASSLTLTSYEQYF
17,TRBV5-3,TRBD1,-,TRBJ2-7,TGTGCCAGAAGCTCACATACTCCGGGGCAGGGGGCCTACGAGCAGTACTTC,CARSSHTPGQGAYEQYF
14,TRBV14,-,-,TRBJ2-7,TGTGCCAGCAGCCAAGAGGACAGACGAACCGAGCAGTACTTC,CASSQEDRRTEQYF
15,TRBV7-8,-,-,TRBJ2-7,TGTGCCAGCAGCTTAACGGCTACGGGCTCCTACGAGCAGTACTTC,CASSLTATGSYEQYF
14,TRBV6-5,TRBD1,-,TRBJ1-5,TGTGCCAGCAGTATTAGGCAGGGGGCTCAGCCCCAGCATTTT,CASSIRQGAQPQHF
14,TRBV6-1,-,-,TRBJ1-1,TGTGCCAGCAGTGACATAGACAGGCGGTATGGAGCTTTCTTT,CASSDIDRRYGAFF
12,TRBV7-2,-,-,TRBJ2-5,TGTGCCAGCAGCTTAAGCGTAGAGACCCAGTACTTC,CASSLSVETQYF
15,TRBV18,TRBD2,-,TRBJ2-7,TGTGCCAGCTCCCAACTAGCGGGGGTTACCTACGAGCAGTACTTC,CASSQLAGVTYEQYF